Listed below are T cell receptor beta chains from one sample, sequenced in a study of graft-versus-host responses after intestinal transplantation. No antigens are known for them. Profiled with immunoSEQ multiplex PCR; TCRdb holds only in-frame clones, not every one. The sample lists fewer than 65,000 clones, more than 70% occurring once. The sample in question was unstimulated CD4+ T cells sorted from spleen or lymph node cells, obtained before transplant. The source is a human donor who was the organ donor for an intestinal transplant. CDR3s leave out the opening cysteine and the closing phenylalanine or tryptophan. Clone size, where shown, is once, few, many, or a class for clones that have expanded.

>TRBV5-1|NA
ASSFSGSGGQETQY
>TRBV7-9|NA
ASSLMGGTAISYEQY
>TRBV30|few
AWSLNRGSMNTEAF
>TRBV6-5|NA
ASREQGLDEQF
>TRBV25-1|NA
ASKQGRINEQF
>TRBV27|NA
ASSPGQYTEAF
>TRBV2|NA
ATRWSSYNEQF
>TRBV9|NA
ASSGQGYEKLF
>TRBV10-1|NA
ASSVSWGGQPQH
>TRBV9|NA
ASSVGDSGRDTQY
>TRBV28|NA
ASSFGGTGGNTIY
>TRBV7-8|NA
ASSLDGVGGYT
>TRBV5-5|NA
ASSLAGGQPQH
>TRBV30|NA
AWSGTVNSPLH
>TRBV18|NA
ASSQRDRGLGDTQY
>TRBV7-9|NA
ASSSAGTGGNGYT
>TRBV19|NA
ASSIYSVVAGGNEQF
>TRBV4-3|NA
ASSQDSSSNQPQH
>TRBV13|NA
ASSLTSTDTQY
>TRBV11-2|NA
ASSPRLAGVGDTQY
>TRBV28|NA
ASSLAGGRGETQY
>TRBV7-2|NA
ASSLAVSSYNEQF
>TRBV30|NA
AWSGRGDQPQH
>TRBV11-3|NA
ASSSAGQKNIQY
>TRBV5-1|NA
ASSSAGTGTGNTIY